One sample yielded the 25 T cell receptor beta chains listed below, sequenced in a study of OX40 agonist ivuxolimab in advanced cancers. Data came from immunoSEQ multiplex PCR; TCRdb stores just in-frame clones and leaves some out. The table lists tens of thousands of clones, roughly 81% of them singletons, with about 4.7% in the top ten. The sequencing used CD4+ or CD8+ T cells sorted from blood, collected in a trial of the OX40 agonist ivuxolimab. The receptors come from an adult with an advanced solid tumor such as melanoma, head and neck, liver or kidney cancer.

The rearrangement links TRBV10-1 to TRBJ2-3; possible D gene TRBD1, 6 bases. Looked up from germline, CDR1 is WNHNN and CDR2 is SYGVQD (reference sequence). The CDR3 runs 13 residues. V lost 3 bases and J lost 7, with 11 bases in between. This chain's CDR3 is CASSEQGRYTQYF. The CDR3 region has the DNA TGCGCCAGCAGTGAACAGGGACGATATACGCAGTATTTT.

This chain connects TRBV19 to TRBJ2-1, with 9 bases matching TRBD2. CDR3 length: 14 residues. From germline, CDR1 is LNHDA and CDR2 SQIVND (reference sequence). With V trimmed by 9 bases and J by 5 bases, 8 bases remained unmatched. CDR3 DNA: TGTGCCAGCAACACCGGACTAGCGAACAATGAGCAGTTCTTC. Its translation: CASNTGLANNEQFF.

The genes are TRBV5-1 and TRBJ2-2; D is perhaps TRBD2 (6 bases). Germline lookup yields CDR1 SGHRS and CDR2 YFSETQ. Trimming pared 3 bases from V and 3 bases from J, leaving 12 bases between. The CDR3 is 15 residues long. The CDR3, as DNA: TGCGCCAGCAGCTATTGGGGAGGTTACACCGGGGAGCTGTTTTTT. It yields the protein CASSYWGGYTGELFF.

Written as DNA, the CDR3 is TGTGCCAGCAGCTCTAGCGGCTCGACCTACGAGCAGTACTTC. This sequence encodes CASSSSGSTYEQYF. J is TRBJ2-7 and V is TRBV7-2, with TRBD2 identical over 7 bases. Germline CDR1 is SGHTA and CDR2 is FQGNSA. After removal of 4 bases from V and 2 bases from J, the junction contained 5 bases not matched to a gene. CDR3 length: 14 residues.

This sequence joins TRBV5-6 and TRBJ1-4, with D maybe TRBD1 (5 bases). CDR1 and CDR2 (germline): SGHDT, YYEEEE. This CDR3 comprises 14 residues. The ends were cut back, 1 base at V and 5 bases at J, with 9 bases in the middle. CDR3 sequence: CASSLRQGNEKLFF. In DNA, the CDR3 is TGTGCCAGCAGCTTGCGTCAGGGAAATGAAAAACTGTTTTTT.

The chain uses TRBV11-3 and TRBJ2-7; perhaps D is TRBD1 or TRBD2 (7 bases each). CDR1 and CDR2 from the germline V gene are SGHNT and YENEEA. V lost 5 bases and J 2 bases, leaving 13 bases between the germline ends. This CDR3 has 14 amino acids. This CDR3 reads CASSSRGRAYEQYF. CDR3 DNA: TGTGCCAGCAGCAGCAGGGGGAGGGCCTACGAGCAGTACTTC. Based on the CDR3 plus reference TRBV11-3 and TRBJ2-7, the full variable domain is EAGVVQSPRYKIIEKKQPVAFWCNPISGHNTLYWYLQNLGQGPELLIRYENEEAVDDSQLPKDRFSAERLKGVDSTLKIQPAELGDSAVYLCASSSRGRAYEQYFGPGTRLTVT.

The chain carries TRBV6-5 and TRBJ2-5, with 11 bases identical to TRBD2. Germline V gene lookup returns CDR1 MNHEY and CDR2 SVGAGI. V gave up 5 bases and J gave up 2 bases; unmatched junction bases: 4. CDR3 size: 15 residues. The CDR3 nucleotides are TGTGCCAGCAGTATTCTAGCGGGAGGTCAAGAGACCCAGTACTTC. Translated, it gives CASSILAGGQETQYF.

The rearrangement uses TRBV28 and TRBJ1-5; TRBD1 might be the D (5 bases). Germline lookup yields CDR1 MDHEN and CDR2 SYDVKM. The CDR3 length is 14 residues. V was cut by 5 bases and J by 7 bases, with 15 bases left in between. CDR3 region: CASSVLSGTQPQHF. The CDR3 nucleotides are TGTGCCAGCAGTGTGTTGTCAGGGACCCAGCCCCAGCATTTT.

The rearrangement links TRBV28 to TRBJ1-4, with D possibly matching TRBD1 (5 bases). Germline CDR1 MDHEN, CDR2 SYDVKM. Trimming shortened V by 1 base and J by 6 bases, and 6 bases separated the two germline ends. This CDR3 is 13 amino acids long. The DNA of the CDR3 is TGTGCCAGCAGTTTATCGGGGGATGAAAAACTGTTTTTT. This encodes CASSLSGDEKLFF.

The V and J genes are TRBV19 and TRBJ1-2; D not certain. V lost 2 bases and J 3 bases, leaving 13 bases between the germline ends. This CDR3 has 15 amino acids. Germline assignment: CDR1 LNHDA and CDR2 SQIVND (reference sequence). CDR3 region: CASSIKSSSYYGYTF. CDR3 sequence (DNA): TGTGCCAGTAGTATAAAGAGCAGCAGCTACTATGGCTACACCTTC.

The chain combines TRBV7-9 with TRBJ2-5, with 9 positions matching TRBD1. The germline CDR1 and CDR2 sequences are SEHNR and FQNEAQ (reference sequence). J lost 7 bases, V lost 1 base, and 1 base had no gene match. This CDR3 is built from 13 residues. This CDR3 reads CASSLGGQGTQYF. DNA for the CDR3: TGTGCCAGCAGCTTAGGGGGACAGGGGACCCAGTACTTC. The complete variable domain, with remaining parts taken from reference TRBV7-9 and TRBJ2-5, reads DTGVSQNPRHKITKRGQNVTFRCDPISEHNRLYWYRQTLGQGPEFLTYFQNEAQLEKSRLLSDRFSAERPKGSFSTLEIQRTEQGDSAMYLCASSLGGQGTQYFGPGTRLLVL.

The rearrangement links TRBV7-2 to TRBJ2-3; 7 nucleotides agree with TRBD2. CDR3 length: 15 residues. V shed 4 bases, J shed 0 bases, and the junction held 4 bases outside the gene matches. Germline assignment: CDR1 SGHTA and CDR2 FQGNSA. CDR3 region: CASSSGLPSTDTQYF. CDR3 bases: TGTGCCAGCAGCTCGGGACTACCCAGCACAGATACGCAGTATTTT. Combining the CDR3 with reference TRBV7-2 and TRBJ2-3 gives the whole variable domain GAGVSQSPSNKVTEKGKDVELRCDPISGHTALYWYRQSLGQGLEFLIYFQGNSAPDKSGLPSDRFSAERTGGSVSTLTIQRTQQEDSAVYLCASSSGLPSTDTQYFGPGTRLTVL.

The CDR3 is CASSGGQGLLEQYF. The CDR3, as DNA: TGTGCCAGCAGTGGTGGACAGGGGCTCCTCGAGCAGTACTTC. The rearrangement links TRBV6-1 to TRBJ2-7, with TRBD1 matching 9 bases. J gave up 6 bases and V 4 bases, and 7 bases lay outside the gene matches. The germline V gene encodes CDR1 MNHNS and CDR2 SASEGT. This CDR3 has 14 amino acids.

V and J are TRBV19 and TRBJ2-3; D gene ambiguous. The length of the CDR3 is 14 residues. Trimming removed 1 base from V and 0 bases from J, with 5 bases in between. In germline, CDR1 is LNHDA, CDR2 SQIVND (reference sequence). This CDR3 is CASSIAASTDTQYF. As DNA, the CDR3 is TGTGCCAGTAGTATAGCAGCGAGCACAGATACGCAGTATTTT.

This chain uses TRBV4-3 with TRBJ2-7, with TRBD1 identical over 10 bases. CDR1 is LGHNA, CDR2 YSLEER, per germline. CDR3 length equals 16 residues. V lost 4 bases, J lost 4 bases, and 10 bases stayed unmatched. The CDR3 spells CASSPDRQGAVYEQYF. The CDR3 coding sequence is TGCGCCAGCAGCCCAGACAGACAGGGGGCAGTGTACGAGCAGTACTTC.

The chain uses TRBV11-3 and TRBJ2-3; D uncertain. Germline values: CDR1 SGHNT, CDR2 YENEEA. The CDR3 totals 12 residues. The V gene lost 4 bases and the J gene lost 9 bases, with 11 bases spanning the gap. CDR3 DNA: TGTGCCAGCAGCTCCTCCGGCTCGACGCAGTATTTT. It translates to CASSSSGSTQYF.

This chain links TRBV19 with TRBJ2-7, with TRBD1 matching 7 bases. This CDR3 has 14 residues. Germline values: CDR1 LNHDA, CDR2 SQIVND (reference sequence). J lost 2 bases, V lost 5 bases, and 6 bases had no gene match. This CDR3 reads CASSFPGQAYEQYF. The DNA of the CDR3 is TGTGCCAGTAGTTTCCCCGGACAGGCCTACGAGCAGTACTTC.

The rearrangement uses TRBV6-5 and TRBJ2-7; a possible D gene is TRBD1 (6 bases). Germline CDR1 and CDR2: MNHEY and SVGAGI. V was shortened by 0 bases and J by 7 bases, with 7 bases between the two germline ends. The CDR3 runs to 12 residues. CDR3 in amino acids: CASSYSGQEQYF. CDR3 nucleotide sequence: TGTGCCAGCAGTTACTCCGGACAGGAGCAGTACTTC.

The V and J genes are TRBV6-6 and TRBJ2-3; 12 bases align to TRBD2. Germline loops: CDR1 MNHNY, CDR2 SVGAGI (reference sequence). Germline trimming cut 0 bases from V and 5 bases from J; bases unmatched to any gene: 3. The CDR3 runs 16 residues. The CDR3 protein is CASSYSMGLAGDTQYF. In DNA form, the CDR3 reads TGTGCCAGCAGTTACTCAATGGGACTAGCGGGAGATACGCAGTATTTT.

The V gene is TRBV27, the J gene TRBJ1-1; 8 positions agree with TRBD1. Germline V CDR1 and CDR2: MNHEY, SMNVEV (reference sequence). The CDR3 covers 14 residues. The V gene end was trimmed by 4 bases and the J gene end by 4 bases; junction bases not matched to a gene: 5. CDR3 DNA: TGTGCCAGCAGTTCCAGGGGGCGCAGCACTGAAGCTTTCTTT. Its protein product is CASSSRGRSTEAFF.

The rearrangement links TRBV6-1 to TRBJ2-3; tentative D call: TRBD1 (6 bases). Deletions cut 3 bases from V and 6 bases from J, with 25 bases between. CDR1 is MNHNS, CDR2 SASEGT, per germline. CDR3 length equals 18 residues. The CDR3 DNA is TGTGCCAGCAGTGACCCCAGATCGGACAGCGTGCAGGGGGATACGCAGTATTTT. This codes for CASSDPRSDSVQGDTQYF.

The J gene is TRBJ2-1, the V gene TRBV7-2; 7 bases fit TRBD2. CDR1 and CDR2 (germline): SGHTA, FQGNSA. CDR3 length: 16 amino acids. The J segment lost 5 bases and the V segment lost 1 base, leaving 8 bases of the junction unmatched. In DNA, the CDR3 is TGTGCCAGCAGCTTAGAAATCGGGGAGGGCCACAATGAGCAGTTCTTC. Translated, it gives CASSLEIGEGHNEQFF.

The chain has TRBV2 and TRBJ2-7; D is unresolved. CDR3 length: 14 residues. V lost 6 bases, J lost 0 bases, and 12 bases lay in between. Germline-derived CDR1 and CDR2 are SNHLY and FYNNEI. The CDR3 spells CASRGRQSSYEQYF. CDR3 DNA: TGTGCCAGCAGGGGCAGGCAATCCTCCTACGAGCAGTACTTC.

The chain uses TRBV11-3 and TRBJ1-2; D ambiguous. The germline CDR1 and CDR2 sequences are SGHNT and YENEEA. V was pared by 5 bases and J by 4 bases, with 11 bases between. The CDR3 length is 13 residues. The CDR3 nucleotides are TGTGCCAGCAGCGCCGGACCGACCTATGGCTACACCTTC. Its protein is CASSAGPTYGYTF.

The V and J genes are TRBV5-1 and TRBJ1-5, with D unclear. The CDR3 is made up of 15 amino acids. The V end was cut by 7 bases, the J end by 0 bases, with 14 bases between. Germline V gives CDR1 SGHRS, CDR2 YFSETQ. The chain's CDR3 is CASDVGTYSNQPQHF. The CDR3 bases are TGCGCCAGCGATGTTGGCACTTATAGCAATCAGCCCCAGCATTTT.